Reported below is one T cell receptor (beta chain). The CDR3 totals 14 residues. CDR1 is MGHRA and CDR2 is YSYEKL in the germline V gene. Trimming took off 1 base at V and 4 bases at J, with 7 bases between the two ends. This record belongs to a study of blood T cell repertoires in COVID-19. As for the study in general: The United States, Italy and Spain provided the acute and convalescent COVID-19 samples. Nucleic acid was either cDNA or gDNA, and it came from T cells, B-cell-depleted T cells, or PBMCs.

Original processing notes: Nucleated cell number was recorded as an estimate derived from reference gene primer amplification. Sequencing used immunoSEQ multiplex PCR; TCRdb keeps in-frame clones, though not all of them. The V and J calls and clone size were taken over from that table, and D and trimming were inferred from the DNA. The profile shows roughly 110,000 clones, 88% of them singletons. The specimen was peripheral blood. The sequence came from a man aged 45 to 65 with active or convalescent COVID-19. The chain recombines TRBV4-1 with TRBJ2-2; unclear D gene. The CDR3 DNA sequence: TGCGCCAGCAGCCAAGGCCCGAGCACCGGGGAGCTGTTTTTT. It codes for CASSQGPSTGELFF.